The 21 T cell receptor beta chains presented below share a single source sample, sequenced in a study of blood T cell repertoires in COVID-19. Method: immunoSEQ multiplex PCR; TCRdb's copy keeps in-frame clones and lacks some. The table includes hundreds of thousands of clones, about 91% detected once. Sequencing was done on a sample of peripheral blood. All receptors come from a woman aged 30 to 39 who had recovered from COVID-19.

V gene TRBV5-6 combines with J gene TRBJ1-6; no clear D. The CDR3 contains 12 residues. Trimming cost V 10 bases and J 8 bases, with 13 bases left between them. Germline V gene lookup returns CDR1 SGHDT and CDR2 YYEEEE. In DNA form, the CDR3 reads TGTGCCTCAGGAGCGGGGTATTCACCCCTCCACTTT. Residues: CASGAGYSPLHF.

The rearrangement links TRBV5-4 to TRBJ1-1, with D possibly matching TRBD1 (5 bases). Trimming cost V 7 bases and J 3 bases, with 10 bases left between them. This CDR3 spans 12 amino acids. CDR1 is SGHNT and CDR2 is YYREEE in the germline V gene (reference sequence). This CDR3 reads CASGGSDTEAFF. CDR3 DNA: TGTGCCAGCGGGGGGTCCGACACTGAAGCTTTCTTT.

This clone was recorded once. V and J are TRBV11-2 and TRBJ1-5; D is unclear. The CDR3 is 13 amino acids. Germline CDR1 and CDR2: SGHAT and FQNNGV. Between the trimmed V and J ends, which lost 1 base and 7 bases, there was a span of 8 bases. This CDR3 reads CASSLGGGQPQHF. For the CDR3, the DNA is TGTGCCAGCAGCTTAGGGGGAGGACAGCCCCAGCATTTT. Drawing the rest from reference TRBV11-2 and TRBJ1-5, the complete variable domain is EAGVAQSPRYKIIEKRQSVAFWCNPISGHATLYWYQQILGQGPKLLIQFQNNGVVDDSQLPKDRFSAERLKGVDSTLKIQPAKLEDSAVYLCASSLGGGQPQHFGDGTRLSIL.

The chain is built from TRBV7-8 and TRBJ1-4; TRBD1 aligns across 7 bases. Germline values: CDR1 SGHVS, CDR2 FQNEAQ. V lost 5 bases, J lost 4 bases, and 7 bases stayed unmatched. The CDR3 covers 15 residues. The DNA for the CDR3 is TGTGCCAGCAGCCGCCTAGGGGGCGTTAATGAAAAACTGTTTTTT. Amino acids: CASSRLGGVNEKLFF.

V usage is TRBV15 and J usage is TRBJ2-3, with a tentative D call TRBD2 (6 bases). The V end was cut by 0 bases, the J end by 0 bases, with 7 bases between. Germline V gene sequence: CDR1 LNHNV, CDR2 YYDKDF (reference sequence). The CDR3 length is 15 residues. CDR3: CATSRETRSTDTQYF. The CDR3 coding sequence is TGTGCCACCAGCAGAGAGACTAGAAGCACAGATACGCAGTATTTT.

V usage is TRBV12-5 and J usage is TRBJ2-1; the match to TRBD1 covers 11 bases. This CDR3 region has 15 residues. Germline trimming cut 1 base from V and 7 bases from J; bases unmatched to any gene: 3. Germline assignment: CDR1 LGHNT and CDR2 FRNRAP. For the CDR3, the DNA is TGTGCTAGTGGTTTGGGGACAGGGGGCAAGAATGAGCAGTTCTTC. It translates to CASGLGTGGKNEQFF.

This clone showed up just once. The CDR3 reads CASSLGTGHNEQFF. The DNA for the CDR3 is TGTGCCAGCAGCTTAGGGACAGGACACAATGAGCAGTTCTTC. This chain connects TRBV7-9 to TRBJ2-1; TRBD1 aligns across 7 bases. With 1 base clipped from V and 5 bases from J, the junction kept 2 bases outside the gene matches. From germline, CDR1 is SEHNR and CDR2 FQNEAQ (reference sequence). CDR3 length equals 14 residues.

The count of this clone is one. The genes are TRBV30 and TRBJ2-7; D possibly corresponds to TRBD1 (5 bases). The V end lost 5 bases, the J end lost 9 bases, and 11 bases lay between the germline ends. CDR3 length: 10 residues. Germline lookup yields CDR1 GTSNPN and CDR2 SVGIG (reference sequence). CDR3 nucleotide sequence: TGTGCCTGGGGGCGACAGAGGCAGTACTTC. It translates to CAWGRQRQYF.

To note about this clone: Its ends do not fully match the called genes, so a read error is possible. The same CDR3 arises from other DNA sequences in this sample as well. V usage is TRBV13 and J usage is TRBJ1-1; D is uncertain. This CDR3 contains 17 residues. Per the germline V gene, CDR1 is PRHDT and CDR2 is FYEKMQ (reference sequence). CDR3: CASSLLGAGEMNTEAFF. Written as DNA, the CDR3 is TGTGCCAGCAGCTTACTCGGAGCTGGGGAGATGAACACTGAGGCTTTCTTT.

This chain links TRBV7-2 with TRBJ2-1, with 9 bases lining up with TRBD1. The CDR3 has 16 residues. Looked up from germline, CDR1 is SGHTA and CDR2 is FQGNSA. J was trimmed by 10 bases and V by 5 bases; bases with no gene match: 15. CDR3 DNA: TGTGCCAGCAGCCCCGAGGCGGGACAGGGCTCTCGGGAGCAGTTCTTC. This codes for CASSPEAGQGSREQFF.

The chain recombines TRBV19 with TRBJ2-5; D perhaps matches TRBD2 (5 bases). V was pared by 1 base and J by 7 bases, with 10 bases between. The CDR3 is 13 residues long. Germline assignment: CDR1 LNHDA and CDR2 SQIVND (reference sequence). Here the CDR3 DNA reads TGTGCCAGTAGTATAGCTAGCTTGGGGACCCAGTACTTC. As protein: CASSIASLGTQYF. Using reference TRBV19 and TRBJ2-5 for the parts outside the CDR3, the full variable domain is DGGITQSPKYLFRKEGQNVTLSCEQNLNHDAMYWYRQDPGQGLRLIYYSQIVNDFQKGDIAEGYSVSREKKESFPLTVTSAQKNPTAFYLCASSIASLGTQYFGPGTRLLVL.

This chain links TRBV24-1 with TRBJ2-7, with D perhaps matching TRBD2 (6 bases). The ends were cut back, 5 bases at V and 5 bases at J, with 15 bases in the middle. This CDR3 has 14 amino acids. Germline CDR1 KGHDR, CDR2 SFDVKD. CDR3 DNA sequence: TGTGCCACCAGTGGGAGGGGCTCAGCCGACGAGCAGTACTTC. It is translated as CATSGRGSADEQYF.

The genes are TRBV9 and TRBJ1-2; 8 nucleotides line up with TRBD1. The CDR3 extends over 14 amino acids. Trimming at V came to 6 bases and at J to 5 bases, leaving 9 bases not matched to a gene. Germline CDR1 reads SGDLS; CDR2 reads YYNGEE. CDR3 DNA: TGTGCCAGCACCGCGGGACAGGCAAGATATGGCTACACCTTC. This encodes CASTAGQARYGYTF.

The V and J genes are TRBV20-1 and TRBJ2-1; D ambiguous. CDR1 and CDR2 from the germline V gene are DFQATT and SNEGSKA (reference sequence). The length of the CDR3 is 12 residues. V dropped 3 bases and J dropped 8 bases, with 11 bases sitting between them. CDR3 region: CSASRENYEQFF. In nucleotides, the CDR3 is TGCAGTGCTAGTAGAGAGAACTATGAGCAGTTCTTC.

The V call is TRBV19, the J call TRBJ1-5; 7 nucleotides line up with TRBD1. The CDR3 totals 16 residues. V trimming: 5 bases; J trimming: 1 base; junction bases outside the gene matches: 8. CDR1 LNHDA and CDR2 SQIVND come from the germline V gene (reference sequence). The CDR3 bases are TGTGCCAGTAGTCCAATAGACAGGGTAAGCAATCAGCCCCAGCATTTT. The encoded protein is CASSPIDRVSNQPQHF.

The gene calls are TRBV6-6 and TRBJ2-7; 8 positions match TRBD1. CDR3 size: 14 residues. V was pared by 6 bases and J by 5 bases, with 9 bases of the junction left unmatched. CDR1 MNHNY and CDR2 SVGAGI come from the germline V gene (reference sequence). The CDR3 spells CASSRPLDRDEQYF. CDR3 nucleotides: TGTGCCAGCAGCCGTCCCTTGGACAGGGACGAGCAGTACTTC.

This clone was seen a single time. The chain links TRBV7-9 to TRBJ2-7; the D gene is possibly TRBD1 (6 bases). The CDR3 length is 17 residues. Germline CDR1 SEHNR, CDR2 FQNEAQ (reference sequence). V shed 5 bases and J shed 0 bases, with 20 bases lying between them. CDR3 DNA: TGTGCCAGCAGCCGCTGGGCCGGGACATTACTCTCCTACGAGCAGTACTTC. Amino acid sequence: CASSRWAGTLLSYEQYF.

This clone showed up just a few times. This chain joins TRBV18 and TRBJ2-2, with 10 nucleotides matching TRBD1. The CDR3 runs 15 residues. Germline assignment: CDR1 KGHSH and CDR2 LQKENI. V was clipped by 3 bases and J by 8 bases; unmatched bases: 6. For the CDR3, the DNA is TGTGCCAGCTCACCGGGACAGGGGCCTGGAGGGGAGCTGTTTTTT. Translation gives CASSPGQGPGGELFF.

The chain carries TRBV5-6 and TRBJ2-3; D possibly corresponds to TRBD1 (6 bases). The V gene's germline CDR1 is SGHDT and CDR2 YYEEEE. The CDR3 runs to 16 residues. Trimming took 3 bases from V and 1 from J, leaving 15 bases between them. The CDR3: CASSSITGSGTDTQYF. CDR3 DNA: TGTGCCAGCAGCTCGATCACAGGGTCCGGCACAGATACGCAGTATTTT.

The gene calls are TRBV7-2 and TRBJ2-7; the D gene is possibly TRBD1 (6 bases). Germline V gene sequence: CDR1 SGHTA, CDR2 FQGNSA. The CDR3 extends over 16 amino acids. V was pared by 5 bases and J by 2 bases, with 19 bases between. The CDR3 sequence: CASSKGAPTGTYEQYF. The CDR3 DNA follows: TGTGCCAGCAGCAAAGGGGCTCCTACAGGGACCTACGAGCAGTACTTC.

V usage is TRBV5-1 and J usage is TRBJ2-7; 8 bases map to TRBD1. Germline trimming cut 5 bases from V and 2 bases from J; bases unmatched to any gene: 6. The germline gives CDR1 SGHRS, CDR2 YFSETQ. There are 14 residues in the CDR3. The CDR3 sequence is CASRLGQGPYEQYF. CDR3 in DNA: TGCGCCAGCAGGCTAGGACAGGGACCCTACGAGCAGTACTTC.